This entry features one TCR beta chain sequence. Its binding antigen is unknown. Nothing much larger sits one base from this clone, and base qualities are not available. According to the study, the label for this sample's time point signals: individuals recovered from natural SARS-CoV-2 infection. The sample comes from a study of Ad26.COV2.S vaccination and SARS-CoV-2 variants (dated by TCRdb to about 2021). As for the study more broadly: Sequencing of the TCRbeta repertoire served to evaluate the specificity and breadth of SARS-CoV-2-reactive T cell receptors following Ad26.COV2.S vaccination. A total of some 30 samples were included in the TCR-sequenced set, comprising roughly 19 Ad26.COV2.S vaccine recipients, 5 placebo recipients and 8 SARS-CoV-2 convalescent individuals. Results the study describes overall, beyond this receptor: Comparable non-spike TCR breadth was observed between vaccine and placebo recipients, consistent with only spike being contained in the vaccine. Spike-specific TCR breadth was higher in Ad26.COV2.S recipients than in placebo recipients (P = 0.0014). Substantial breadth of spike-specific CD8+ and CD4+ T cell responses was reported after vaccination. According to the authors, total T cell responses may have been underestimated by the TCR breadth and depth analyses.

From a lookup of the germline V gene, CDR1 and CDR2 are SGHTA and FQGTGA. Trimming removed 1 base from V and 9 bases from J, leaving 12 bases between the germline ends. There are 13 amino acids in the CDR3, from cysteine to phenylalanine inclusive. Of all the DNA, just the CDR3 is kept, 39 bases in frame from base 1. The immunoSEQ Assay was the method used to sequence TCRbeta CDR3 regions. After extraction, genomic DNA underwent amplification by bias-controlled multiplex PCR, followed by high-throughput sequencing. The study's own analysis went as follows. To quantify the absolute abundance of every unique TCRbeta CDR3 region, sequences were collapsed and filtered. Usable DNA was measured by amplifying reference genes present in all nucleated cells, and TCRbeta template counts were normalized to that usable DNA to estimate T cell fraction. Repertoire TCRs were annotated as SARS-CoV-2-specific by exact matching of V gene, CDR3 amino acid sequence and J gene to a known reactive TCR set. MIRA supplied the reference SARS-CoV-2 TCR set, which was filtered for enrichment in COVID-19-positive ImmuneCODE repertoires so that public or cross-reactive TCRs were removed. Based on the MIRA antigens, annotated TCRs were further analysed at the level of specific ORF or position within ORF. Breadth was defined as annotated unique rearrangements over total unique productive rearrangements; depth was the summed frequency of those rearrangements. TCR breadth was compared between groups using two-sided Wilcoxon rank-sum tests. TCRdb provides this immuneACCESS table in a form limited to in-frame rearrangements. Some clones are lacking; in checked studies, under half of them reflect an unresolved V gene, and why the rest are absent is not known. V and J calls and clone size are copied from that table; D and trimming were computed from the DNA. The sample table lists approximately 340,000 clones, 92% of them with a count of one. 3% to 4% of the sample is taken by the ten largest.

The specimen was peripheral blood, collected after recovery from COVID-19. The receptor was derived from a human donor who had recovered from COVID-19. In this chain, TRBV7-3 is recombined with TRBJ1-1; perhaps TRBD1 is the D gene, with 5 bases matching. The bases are TGTGCCAGCAGCTTAAGTAGGGGCAGCCAAGCTTTCTTT. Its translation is CASSLSRGSQAFF.